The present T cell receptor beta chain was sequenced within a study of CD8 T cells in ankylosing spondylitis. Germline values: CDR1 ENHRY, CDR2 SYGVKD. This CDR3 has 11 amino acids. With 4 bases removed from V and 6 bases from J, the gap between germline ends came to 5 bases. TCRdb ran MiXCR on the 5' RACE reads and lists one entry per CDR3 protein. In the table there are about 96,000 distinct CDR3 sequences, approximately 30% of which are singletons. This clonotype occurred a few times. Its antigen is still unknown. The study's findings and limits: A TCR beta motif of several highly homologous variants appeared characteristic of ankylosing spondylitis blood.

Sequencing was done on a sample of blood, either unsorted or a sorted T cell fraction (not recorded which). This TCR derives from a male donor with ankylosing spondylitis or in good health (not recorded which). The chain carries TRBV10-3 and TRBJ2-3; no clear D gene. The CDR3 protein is CAISAEDTQYF. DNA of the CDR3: TGTGCCATCAGTGCTGAGGATACGCAGTATTTT.